This T cell receptor beta chain derives from a study of T-cell memory formation after mild COVID-19. V shed 5 bases and J shed 11 bases, with 18 bases lying between them. CDR1 is SGHNT and CDR2 is YENEEA in the germline V gene. The CDR3 length is 13 residues. Each CDR3 protein is one row after TCRdb ran MiXCR on the 5' RACE reads. The repertoire has 250,000 or so distinct CDR3 sequences, over 9% of them found once; the top ten carry 20% to 25%. This clonotype has just a few counts. The specimen sequenced was PBMCs or a T cell subset sorted from them (not recorded which). The chain is built from TRBV11-3 and TRBJ1-1; D is possibly TRBD1 (5 bases). The receptor was isolated from a young man who had mild COVID-19 (a few samples of this study predate the infection). Cell type and time point are not known. CDR3 region: CASSPQTGGRAFF. CDR3 in DNA: TGTGCCAGCAGCCCACAGACCGGGGGTAGGGCTTTCTTT.